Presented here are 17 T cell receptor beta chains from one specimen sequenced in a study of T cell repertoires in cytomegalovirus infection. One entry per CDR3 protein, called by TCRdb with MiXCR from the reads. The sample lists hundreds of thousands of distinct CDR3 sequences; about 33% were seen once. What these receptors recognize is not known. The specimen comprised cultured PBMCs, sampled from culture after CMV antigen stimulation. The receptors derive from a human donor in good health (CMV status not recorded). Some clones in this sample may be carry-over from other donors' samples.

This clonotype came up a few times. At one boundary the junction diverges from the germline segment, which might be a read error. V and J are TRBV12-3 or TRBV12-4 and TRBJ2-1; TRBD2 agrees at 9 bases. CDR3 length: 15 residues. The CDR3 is CASSLAGPAVNEQFF. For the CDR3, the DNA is TGTGCCAGCAGTCTAGCGGGACCCGCCGTCAATGAGCAGTTCTTC.

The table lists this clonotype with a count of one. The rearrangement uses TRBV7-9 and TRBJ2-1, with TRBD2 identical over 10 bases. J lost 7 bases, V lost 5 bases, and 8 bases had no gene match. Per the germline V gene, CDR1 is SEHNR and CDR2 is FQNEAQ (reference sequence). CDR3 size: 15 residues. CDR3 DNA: TGTGCCAGCAGCCGCCCCGGGACTAGCGTAAATGAGCAGTTCTTC. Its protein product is CASSRPGTSVNEQFF.

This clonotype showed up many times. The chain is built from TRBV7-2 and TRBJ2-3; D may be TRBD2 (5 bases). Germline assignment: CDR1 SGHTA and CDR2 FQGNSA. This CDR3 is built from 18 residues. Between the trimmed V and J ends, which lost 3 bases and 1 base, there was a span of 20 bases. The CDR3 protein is CASSFLGSAVRGTDTQYF. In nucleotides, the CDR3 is TGTGCCAGCAGCTTCCTAGGGTCAGCGGTTAGGGGCACAGATACGCAGTATTTT.

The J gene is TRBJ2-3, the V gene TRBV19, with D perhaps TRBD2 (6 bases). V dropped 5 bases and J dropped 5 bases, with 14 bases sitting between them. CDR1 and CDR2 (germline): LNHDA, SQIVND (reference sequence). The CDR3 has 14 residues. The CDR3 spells CASSLGRGKDTQYF. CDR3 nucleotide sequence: TGTGCCAGTAGTCTCGGCCGCGGGAAAGATACGCAGTATTTT.

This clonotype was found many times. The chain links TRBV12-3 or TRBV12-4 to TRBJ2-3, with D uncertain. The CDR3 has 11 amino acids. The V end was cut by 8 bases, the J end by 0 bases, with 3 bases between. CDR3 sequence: CASLSTDTQYF. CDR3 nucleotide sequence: TGTGCCAGCCTTAGCACAGATACGCAGTATTTT.

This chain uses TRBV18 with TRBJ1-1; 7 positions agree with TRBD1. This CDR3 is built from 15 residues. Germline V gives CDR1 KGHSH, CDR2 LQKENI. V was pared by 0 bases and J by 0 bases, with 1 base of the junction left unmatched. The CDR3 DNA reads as TGTGCCAGCTCACCACCGGGACAGATGAACACTGAAGCTTTCTTT. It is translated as CASSPPGQMNTEAFF.

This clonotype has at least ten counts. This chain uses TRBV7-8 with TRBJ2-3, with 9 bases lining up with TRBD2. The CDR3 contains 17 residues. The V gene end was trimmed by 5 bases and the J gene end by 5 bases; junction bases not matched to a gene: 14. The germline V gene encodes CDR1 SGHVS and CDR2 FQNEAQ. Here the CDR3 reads CASSPSQAGGPGDTQYF. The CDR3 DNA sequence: TGTGCCAGCAGCCCTAGCCAGGCGGGGGGGCCAGGAGATACGCAGTATTTT.

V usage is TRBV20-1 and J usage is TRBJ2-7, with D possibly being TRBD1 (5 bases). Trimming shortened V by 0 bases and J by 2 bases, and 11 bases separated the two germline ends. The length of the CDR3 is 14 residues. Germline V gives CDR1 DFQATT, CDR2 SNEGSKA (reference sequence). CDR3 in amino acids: CSARDEYRTYEQYF. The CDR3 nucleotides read TGCAGTGCTAGAGATGAGTACAGGACCTACGAGCAGTACTTC.

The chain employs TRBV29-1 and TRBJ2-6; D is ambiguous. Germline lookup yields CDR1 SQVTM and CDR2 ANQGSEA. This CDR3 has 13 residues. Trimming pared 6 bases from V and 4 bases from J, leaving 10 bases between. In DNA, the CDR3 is TGCAGCGTCCCCCCCGGGGGGGCCAACGTCCTGACTTTC. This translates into CSVPPGGANVLTF. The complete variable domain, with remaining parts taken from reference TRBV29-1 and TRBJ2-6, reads SAVISQKPSRDICQRGTSLTIQCQVDSQVTMMFWYRQQPGQSLTLIATANQGSEATYESGFVIDKFPISRPNLTFSTLTVSNMSPEDSSIYLCSVPPGGANVLTFGAGSRLTVL.

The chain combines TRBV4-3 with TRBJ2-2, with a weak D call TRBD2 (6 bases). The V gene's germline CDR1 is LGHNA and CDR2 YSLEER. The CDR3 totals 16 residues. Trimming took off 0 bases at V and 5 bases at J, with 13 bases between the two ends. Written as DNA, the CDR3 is TGCGCCAGCAGCCAAGATAGCCAGGGAGGTACCGGGGAGCTGTTTTTT. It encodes CASSQDSQGGTGELFF.

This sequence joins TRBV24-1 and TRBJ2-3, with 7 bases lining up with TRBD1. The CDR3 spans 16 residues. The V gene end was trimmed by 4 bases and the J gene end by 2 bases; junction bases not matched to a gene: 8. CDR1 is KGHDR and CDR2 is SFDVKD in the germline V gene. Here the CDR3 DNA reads TGTGCCACCAGTGAGCAGTCGGGACAGCCCACAGATACGCAGTATTTT. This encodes CATSEQSGQPTDTQYF.

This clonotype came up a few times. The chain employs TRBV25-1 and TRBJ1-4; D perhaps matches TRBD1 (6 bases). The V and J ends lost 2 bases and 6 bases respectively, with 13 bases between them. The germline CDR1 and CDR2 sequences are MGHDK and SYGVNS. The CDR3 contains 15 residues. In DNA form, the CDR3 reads TGTGCCAGCAGTGAAACAGGGTTACTTTATGAAAAACTGTTTTTT. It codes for CASSETGLLYEKLFF.

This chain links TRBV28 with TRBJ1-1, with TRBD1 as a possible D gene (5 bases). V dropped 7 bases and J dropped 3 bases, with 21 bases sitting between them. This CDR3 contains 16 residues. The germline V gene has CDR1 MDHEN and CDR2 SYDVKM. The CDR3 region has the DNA TGTGCCAGCAATACCCTAGGGAGGGGTTGGGACACTGAAGCTTTCTTT. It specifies CASNTLGRGWDTEAFF.

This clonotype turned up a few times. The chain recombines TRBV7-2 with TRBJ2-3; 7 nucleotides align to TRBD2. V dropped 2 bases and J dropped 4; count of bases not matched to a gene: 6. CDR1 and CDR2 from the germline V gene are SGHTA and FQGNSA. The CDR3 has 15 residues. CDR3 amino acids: CASSLYRGRADTQYF. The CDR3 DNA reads TGTGCCAGCAGCTTATATCGGGGGAGGGCAGATACGCAGTATTTT.

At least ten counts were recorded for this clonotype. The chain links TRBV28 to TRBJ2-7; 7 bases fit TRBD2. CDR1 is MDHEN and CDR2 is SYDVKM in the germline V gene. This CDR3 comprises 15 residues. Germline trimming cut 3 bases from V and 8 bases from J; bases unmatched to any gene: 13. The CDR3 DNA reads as TGTGCCAGCAGTTTTGGGAGGGGAACCCCTTACCAGCAGTACTTC. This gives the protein CASSFGRGTPYQQYF.

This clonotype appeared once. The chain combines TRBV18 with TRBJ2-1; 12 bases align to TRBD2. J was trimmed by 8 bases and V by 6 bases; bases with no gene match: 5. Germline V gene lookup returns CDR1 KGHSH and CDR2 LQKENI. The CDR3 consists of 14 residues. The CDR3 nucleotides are TGTGCCAGCTCTACTAGCGGGGGGTACGATGAGCAGTTCTTC. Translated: CASSTSGGYDEQFF.

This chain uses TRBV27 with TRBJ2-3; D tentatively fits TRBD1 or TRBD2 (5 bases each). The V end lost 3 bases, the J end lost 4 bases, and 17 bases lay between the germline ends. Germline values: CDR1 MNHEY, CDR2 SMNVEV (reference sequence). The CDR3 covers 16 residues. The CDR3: CASSLWGRGASDTQYF. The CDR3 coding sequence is TGTGCCAGCAGTTTGTGGGGCCGAGGGGCGTCAGATACGCAGTATTTT.